This T cell receptor (beta chain) was identified during a study of T cells in Graves' hyperthyroidism and ophthalmopathy. The length of the CDR3 is 13 residues. The V segment lost 5 bases and the J segment 12 bases; nucleotides outside the gene matches: 7. Per germline, CDR1 SQVTM and CDR2 ANQGSEA. This clonotype has only a few counts. What was amplified from RNA transcripts were TCR beta CDR3 regions. Primed by the HTBI set, a first-round RT-PCR was run on the TCR CDR3. TCRdb re-analysed the multiplex PCR reads in MiXCR, keeping a single row per CDR3 protein. The sample records under 300,000 distinct CDR3 sequences, about 20% being singletons.

The TCR was taken from a young man with Graves' ophthalmopathy. The specimen was blood. The chain uses TRBV29-1 and TRBJ2-1; 13 bases match TRBD2. CDR3 DNA: TGCAGCGTTCGGACTAGCGGGAGACACGGGCAGTTCTTC. It codes for CSVRTSGRHGQFF.